Here is one T cell receptor beta chain with its context. This sample was taken from a study of blood T cell repertoires in COVID-19. Overall study: COVID-19 samples from acute and convalescent phases originated in the United States, Italy and Spain. T cells, B-cell-depleted T cells, or PBMCs provided the cDNA or gDNA that served as material.

CDR1 and CDR2 (germline): MNHEY, SMNVEV (reference sequence). There are 14 residues in the CDR3. Trimming took 11 bases from V and 10 from J; bases not matched to a gene: 9. Original handling: Amplification with reference gene primers provided the estimates of nucleated cell counts. The protocol was immunoSEQ multiplex PCR, while the TCRdb copy is restricted to in-frame clones and leaves out a portion. V and J calls plus clone size are reproduced from that table; the DNA served to infer D and trimming. Here the sample spans more than 200,000 clones, 80% to 90% being singletons. Sequenced input: peripheral blood. The clonotype comes from a man in his forties with active or convalescent COVID-19. The V gene is TRBV27, the J gene TRBJ1-6, with 12 bases lining up with TRBD1. CDR3 region: CAARDRGLESPLHF. CDR3 DNA sequence: TGTGCCGCAAGGGACAGGGGGCTGGAATCACCCCTCCACTTT.